Many counts were recorded for the clone carrying this T cell receptor beta chain. This entry belongs to a study of T cells after yellow fever vaccination. MiXCR, applied by TCRdb to the 5' RACE reads, yields one record per CDR3 protein. The data contain a few hundred thousand distinct CDR3 sequences, 5.2% of them singletons. The CDR3 contains 15 residues. The trim removed 0 bases at V and 1 base at J, leaving 1 base unmatched. Germline-derived CDR1 and CDR2 are MNHEY and SVGAGI. Sequences were derived from CD4+ T cells sorted from PBMCs, sampled on the day of the yellow fever booster vaccination. The TCR comes from a man aged 18 to 35 who received the YFV17D yellow fever vaccine. The chain combines TRBV6-5 with TRBJ1-1, with 8 nucleotides matching TRBD1. The CDR3 nucleotides read TGTGCCAGCAGTTACTCGGGGACAGGGAACACTGAAGCTTTCTTT. This gives the protein CASSYSGTGNTEAFF.